The 32 T cell receptor beta chains listed next were all sequenced from one sample in a study of regulatory and conventional T cells in breast cancer. TCRdb itself ran the PCR reads through MiXCR, one entry per CDR3 protein. The sample contains hundreds of distinct CDR3 sequences, just over 50% of which appear only once. Sequences were obtained from conventional T cells from blood. The receptors come from a female donor with breast cancer.

V gene TRBV7-3 combines with J gene TRBJ2-1, with a tentative D call TRBD1 (5 bases). The germline CDR1 and CDR2 sequences are SGHTA and FQGTGA. The CDR3 is 15 residues long. V lost 4 bases to trimming and J lost 1 base, with 11 bases between them. CDR3 bases: TGTGCCAGCAGCTCGACAGCCAGTTCCTACAATGAGCAGTTCTTC. Residues: CASSSTASSYNEQFF.

This clonotype was counted only a few times. The chain uses TRBV20-1 and TRBJ2-7; TRBD1 aligns across 11 bases. The germline V gene has CDR1 DFQATT and CDR2 SNEGSKA (reference sequence). CDR3 length: 14 residues. The trim removed 3 bases at V and 6 bases at J, leaving 7 bases unmatched. CDR3 residues: CSARDRGRFLEQYF. CDR3 coding DNA: TGCAGTGCTAGGGACAGGGGGCGCTTCCTCGAGCAGTACTTC.

The rearrangement uses TRBV5-4 and TRBJ2-5; D uncertain. The V gene lost 0 bases and the J gene lost 2 bases, with 8 bases spanning the gap. The CDR3 runs to 14 residues. Germline CDR1 and CDR2: SGHNT and YYREEE (reference sequence). The CDR3 reads CASSLVSAQETQYF. The CDR3 DNA is TGTGCCAGCAGCTTGGTGTCTGCGCAAGAGACCCAGTACTTC. Full variable domain (outside the CDR3, taken from reference TRBV5-4 and TRBJ2-5): ETGVTQSPTHLIKTRGQQVTLRCSSQSGHNTVSWYQQALGQGPQFIFQYYREEENGRGNFPPRFSGLQFPNYSSELNVNALELDDSALYLCASSLVSAQETQYFGPGTRLLVL.

The chain joins TRBV30 to TRBJ2-7, with TRBD2 identical over 10 bases. After removal of 0 bases from V and 2 bases from J, the junction contained 19 bases not matched to a gene. The CDR3 loop spans 20 amino acids. CDR1 GTSNPN and CDR2 SVGIG come from the germline V gene (reference sequence). DNA of the CDR3: TGTGCCTGGAGTGTTAAGTTTTTCAGGGGGCGTCTAGCGGGGGCCTACGAGCAGTACTTC. This sequence encodes CAWSVKFFRGRLAGAYEQYF.

This chain links TRBV10-3 with TRBJ1-1; weak D call: TRBD1 (6 bases). Looked up from germline, CDR1 is ENHRY and CDR2 is SYGVKD. The CDR3 runs to 16 residues. Trimming took 1 base from V and 5 from J, leaving 17 bases between them. As DNA, the CDR3 is TGTGCCATCAGTGAGTTCACCTGGAGGGGGAGAACTGAAGCTTTCTTT. Residues: CAISEFTWRGRTEAFF.

The V gene is TRBV6-5, the J gene TRBJ2-7; TRBD1 might be the D (6 bases). Per the germline V gene, CDR1 is MNHEY and CDR2 is SVGAGI. The CDR3 totals 13 residues. Trimming shortened V by 8 bases and J by 5 bases, and 16 bases separated the two germline ends. The CDR3: CASGRGRGHEQYF. The CDR3 nucleotides read TGTGCCAGCGGCCGGGGCAGGGGACACGAGCAGTACTTC.

The chain uses TRBV19 and TRBJ1-2; TRBD1 agrees at 11 bases. V lost 0 bases to trimming and J lost 8 bases; unmatched junction nucleotides: 8. The CDR3 contains 16 residues. Germline CDR1 LNHDA, CDR2 SQIVND (reference sequence). The CDR3 here is CASSIDLRTGGKGYTF. The CDR3 DNA reads as TGTGCCAGTAGTATAGACCTCCGGACAGGGGGCAAGGGCTACACCTTC.

The V call is TRBV15, the J call TRBJ1-6, with unresolved D. This CDR3 comprises 17 residues. In germline, CDR1 is LNHNV, CDR2 YYDKDF (reference sequence). The V and J ends lost 8 bases and 0 bases respectively, with 17 bases between them. The CDR3 DNA reads as TGTGCCACCCCGATGGAAGCGATGAGCTCCTATAATTCACCCCTCCACTTT. This gives the protein CATPMEAMSSYNSPLHF.

This clonotype is labeled hyperexpanded. The chain is built from TRBV30 and TRBJ1-2; D uncertain. V was cut by 0 bases and J by 8 bases, with 16 bases left in between. This CDR3 has 14 amino acids. Germline V CDR1 and CDR2: GTSNPN, SVGIG (reference sequence). The DNA of the CDR3 is TGTGCCTGGAGTGTAGTGGTTGGCAATGGAGGCTACACCTTC. Translation gives CAWSVVVGNGGYTF.

Sample share makes this clonotype large. The chain has TRBV12-3 or TRBV12-4 and TRBJ2-5; 8 bases line up with TRBD1. V lost 2 bases, J lost 4 bases, and 6 bases stayed unmatched. The CDR3 has 15 amino acids. CDR3 sequence reads: CASSLTGGKGETQYF. The CDR3 DNA is TGTGCCAGCAGTTTAACAGGGGGTAAAGGAGAGACCCAGTACTTC.

This clonotype was detected only a few times. V usage is TRBV5-4 and J usage is TRBJ1-2; D unresolved. The CDR3 spans 13 residues. CDR1 SGHNT and CDR2 YYREEE come from the germline V gene (reference sequence). Trimming left V 0 bases short and J 0 bases short, with 3 bases between. The CDR3 loop reads CASSLGSNYGYTF. The CDR3 DNA reads TGTGCCAGCAGCTTGGGTTCTAACTATGGCTACACCTTC.

The V and J genes are TRBV5-1 and TRBJ2-1; D perhaps matches TRBD2 (5 bases). Germline V gives CDR1 SGHRS, CDR2 YFSETQ. There are 14 residues in the CDR3. Trimming took 0 bases from V and 8 from J, leaving 12 bases between them. DNA for the CDR3: TGCGCCAGCAGCTTGGGGTCTAGCTATGATGAGCAGTTCTTC. Translating gives CASSLGSSYDEQFF.

Within the sample, this clonotype is large. V is TRBV6-5 and J is TRBJ1-1; weak D call: TRBD1 (5 bases). V was shortened by 0 bases and J by 3 bases, with 8 bases between the two germline ends. CDR1 MNHEY and CDR2 SVGAGI come from the germline V gene. This CDR3 is 14 amino acids long. The CDR3 coding sequence is TGTGCCAGCAGTTACTCCGGGGACCACACTGAAGCTTTCTTT. This codes for CASSYSGDHTEAFF.

This chain links TRBV7-8 with TRBJ2-3; the D gene is possibly TRBD2 (5 bases). The ends were cut back, 7 bases at V and 2 bases at J, with 16 bases in the middle. Looked up from germline, CDR1 is SGHVS and CDR2 is FQNEAQ. The CDR3 totals 15 residues. CDR3 amino acids: CASTYSGKPTDTQYF. CDR3 bases: TGTGCCAGCACCTATTCGGGAAAACCCACAGATACGCAGTATTTT. Filled out from reference TRBV7-8 and TRBJ2-3, the complete variable domain reads GAGVSQSPRYKVAKRGQDVALRCDPISGHVSLFWYQQALGQGPEFLTYFQNEAQLDKSGLPSDRFFAERPEGSVSTLKIQRTQQEDSAVYLCASTYSGKPTDTQYFGPGTRLTVL.

This sequence joins TRBV30 and TRBJ1-1, with D possibly matching TRBD1 (5 bases). From germline, CDR1 is GTSNPN and CDR2 SVGIG (reference sequence). V dropped 2 bases and J dropped 4 bases, with 8 bases sitting between them. The CDR3 is 12 residues long. The CDR3 reads CAWSPGATEAFF. In nucleotides, the CDR3 is TGTGCCTGGAGTCCCGGGGCCACTGAAGCTTTCTTT.

The sample holds a few counts of this clonotype. J is TRBJ2-1 and V is TRBV11-3, with D maybe TRBD2 (6 bases). Germline V gene sequence: CDR1 SGHNT, CDR2 YENEEA. The CDR3 consists of 19 residues. V lost 0 bases and J lost 7, with 25 bases in between. CDR3 sequence: CASSLEGSIAAPWGNEQFF. In DNA, the CDR3 is TGTGCCAGCAGCTTAGAGGGGTCGATAGCGGCCCCTTGGGGAAATGAGCAGTTCTTC.

CDR3 nucleotides: TGTGCCAGCAGCCGACTAGCGGGGAGCACAGATACGCAGTATTTT. As protein: CASSRLAGSTDTQYF. The chain recombines TRBV11-2 with TRBJ2-3; TRBD2 matches 11 bases. The V gene end was trimmed by 5 bases and the J gene end by 0 bases; junction bases not matched to a gene: 1. CDR3 length: 15 amino acids. Germline CDR1 SGHAT, CDR2 FQNNGV.

This clonotype was seen a handful of times. The rearrangement links TRBV5-1 to TRBJ2-7, with D unresolved. Germline V gene sequence: CDR1 SGHRS, CDR2 YFSETQ. The V gene lost 0 bases and the J gene lost 5 bases, with 15 bases spanning the gap. The CDR3 consists of 15 residues. In nucleotides, the CDR3 is TGCGCCAGCAGCTTGGTCACGTCAAGTGAGGACGAGCAGTACTTC. This encodes CASSLVTSSEDEQYF.

The chain has TRBV7-2 and TRBJ2-1; D is unresolved. The CDR3 runs to 15 residues. V lost 5 bases and J lost 0, with 11 bases in between. In germline, CDR1 is SGHTA, CDR2 FQGNSA. Written as DNA, the CDR3 is TGTGCCAGCAGCACAATTAAGAGCTCCTACAATGAGCAGTTCTTC. It encodes CASSTIKSSYNEQFF.

The V gene is TRBV7-2, the J gene TRBJ2-7; the D gene is possibly TRBD2 (7 bases). CDR3 size: 16 residues. V lost 1 base, J lost 3 bases, and 16 bases lay in between. Germline V gene data show CDR1 as SGHTA and CDR2 as FQGNSA. The CDR3 region has the DNA TGTGCCAGCAGCTTAGGGCGGGGGCTACTAAACTACGAGCAGTACTTC. Protein: CASSLGRGLLNYEQYF.

On this clonotype itself: No conserved phenylalanine or tryptophan is present at the end of the CDR3, so a read error is the likely explanation. This rearrangement joins TRBV20-1 to TRBJ2-7; 8 bases map to TRBD2. This CDR3 is built from 15 residues. The trim removed 0 bases at V and 4 bases at J, leaving 8 bases unmatched. Per germline, CDR1 DFQATT and CDR2 SNEGSKA (reference sequence). The CDR3 is CSARDPRTSIYEQYL. CDR3 sequence (DNA): TGCAGTGCTAGAGATCCGCGGACTAGCATATACGAGCAGTACTTA.

This clonotype occurred once. This chain uses TRBV9 with TRBJ2-1; 9 bases map to TRBD2. CDR1 and CDR2 (germline): SGDLS, YYNGEE. This CDR3 is 15 amino acids long. The ends lost 3 bases at V and 4 bases at J; junction bases unmatched: 5. The chain's CDR3 is CASSASSGTYNEQFF. The CDR3 DNA follows: TGTGCCAGCAGCGCGTCTAGCGGGACATACAATGAGCAGTTCTTC.

This clonotype was observed a single time. The chain employs TRBV10-3 and TRBJ1-6, with no clear D. Germline values: CDR1 ENHRY, CDR2 SYGVKD. The CDR3 has 14 amino acids. V was pared by 4 bases and J by 3 bases, with 7 bases between. CDR3 in amino acids: CAISAVSYNSPLHF. The CDR3 DNA reads TGTGCCATCAGTGCTGTTAGCTATAATTCACCCCTCCACTTT.

Notes on this clonotype: A read error may account for a junction end that differs from germline. This sequence joins TRBV18 and TRBJ1-1; D not resolved. This CDR3 comprises 14 residues. Germline CDR1 KGHSH, CDR2 LQKENI. CDR3 nucleotides: TGTGCCAGCACCCAAGAGAGTATGAACACTGAAGCTCTCTTT. It codes for CASTQESMNTEALF. Together with reference TRBV18 and TRBJ1-1, the CDR3 gives the full variable domain: NAGVMQNPRHLVRRRGQEARLRCSPMKGHSHVYWYRQLPEEGLKFMVYLQKENIIDESGMPKERFSAEFPKEGPSILRIQQVVRGDSAAYFCASTQESMNTEALFGQGTRLTVV.

V usage is TRBV5-1 and J usage is TRBJ1-1; 8 bases map to TRBD1. V lost 3 bases and J lost 5; bases outside the gene matches: 6. The CDR3 runs 14 residues. Germline CDR1 is SGHRS and CDR2 is YFSETQ. The CDR3 DNA reads TGCGCCAGCAGCTCAGGGGGCGCGGGGACTGAAGCTTTCTTT. Protein product: CASSSGGAGTEAFF.

This chain links TRBV20-1 with TRBJ2-5, with TRBD1 matching over 7 bases. The CDR3 has 15 amino acids. Germline CDR1 and CDR2: DFQATT and SNEGSKA (reference sequence). V was pared by 0 bases and J by 1 base, with 5 bases of the junction left unmatched. CDR3 nucleotides: TGCAGTGCTAGAGATTTAGGGGGCCCCCAAGAGACCCAGTACTTC. Its translation: CSARDLGGPQETQYF.

The J gene is TRBJ1-5, the V gene TRBV4-2; D is unresolved. V was pared by 7 bases and J by 0 bases, with 13 bases between. CDR1 is LGHNA and CDR2 is YNFKEQ in the germline V gene. The CDR3 sequence is 15 residues long. DNA of the CDR3: TGTGCCAGCAAGGTTGCGAGTGATAGCAATCAGCCCCAGCATTTT. It specifies CASKVASDSNQPQHF.

The J gene is TRBJ2-5, the V gene TRBV30; tentatively, D is TRBD2 (7 bases). CDR3 size: 13 residues. V was pared by 4 bases and J by 4 bases, with 13 bases between. Looked up from germline, CDR1 is GTSNPN and CDR2 is SVGIG (reference sequence). As DNA, the CDR3 is TGTGCCTGGACTAGGGGAGGGGGAGAGACCCAGTACTTC. This gives the protein CAWTRGGGETQYF.

This clonotype was detected only a few times. The V call is TRBV10-3, the J call TRBJ2-1, with 8 bases identical to TRBD2. This CDR3 is 13 amino acids long. In germline, CDR1 is ENHRY, CDR2 SYGVKD. V shed 2 bases and J 10 bases; nucleotides not matched to a gene: 4. The DNA of the CDR3 is TGTGCCATCAGTGAGGAGGTAGCGGGAGAGCAGTTCTTC. It yields the protein CAISEEVAGEQFF.

The chain is built from TRBV10-1 and TRBJ1-1; a possible D gene is TRBD1 (6 bases). With 5 bases removed from V and 4 bases from J, the gap between germline ends came to 17 bases. The CDR3 is 15 amino acids. The germline V gene has CDR1 WNHNN and CDR2 SYGVQD (reference sequence). The CDR3 DNA is TGCGCCAGCAGTTCGCCCGGACAGCCGAGCACTGAAGCTTTCTTT. Translating gives CASSSPGQPSTEAFF.

The rearrangement joins TRBV29-1 to TRBJ2-7, with D possibly TRBD1 on 6 matching bases. Per germline, CDR1 SQVTM and CDR2 ANQGSEA. Trimming stripped 2 bases from V and 7 bases from J, with 18 bases between. This CDR3 spans 14 amino acids. This CDR3 reads CSVELSDSPLEQYF. The DNA for the CDR3 is TGCAGCGTTGAATTATCGGACAGCCCCCTGGAGCAGTACTTC.

This clonotype was counted between two and nine times. The chain employs TRBV20-1 and TRBJ1-2; D perhaps matches TRBD1 (5 bases). CDR3 length: 15 amino acids. Per the germline V gene, CDR1 is DFQATT and CDR2 is SNEGSKA (reference sequence). The CDR3: CRADREGRDNYGYTF. The CDR3 nucleotides read TGCAGAGCGGATCGTGAGGGGCGGGACAACTATGGCTACACCTTC.